One sample yielded the 30 T cell receptor beta chains listed below, sequenced in a study of blood T cell repertoires in COVID-19. The data were produced by immunoSEQ multiplex PCR, yet TCRdb's version contains in-frame clones alone and is incomplete. Here the sample spans approximately 140,000 clones, roughly 80% being singletons. The specimen was peripheral blood. These receptor sequences come from a woman in her forties with active or convalescent COVID-19.

The chain links TRBV7-2 to TRBJ1-6, with D tentatively TRBD1 (5 bases). The length of the CDR3 is 14 residues. From germline, CDR1 is SGHTA and CDR2 FQGNSA. V lost 5 bases and J lost 6, with 11 bases in between. The CDR3 reads CASSPRQFNSPLHF. CDR3 sequence (DNA): TGTGCCAGCAGCCCTCGACAGTTTAATTCACCCCTCCACTTT. The full variable domain, its missing parts supplied by reference TRBV7-2 and TRBJ1-6, is GAGVSQSPSNKVTEKGKDVELRCDPISGHTALYWYRQSLGQGLEFLIYFQGNSAPDKSGLPSDRFSAERTGGSVSTLTIQRTQQEDSAVYLCASSPRQFNSPLHFGNGTRLTVT.

Turning to this clone: The identical CDR3 is also encoded by other nucleotide sequences in the sample. The chain joins TRBV2 to TRBJ1-2; D may be TRBD1 (5 bases). The germline gives CDR1 SNHLY, CDR2 FYNNEI. The CDR3 consists of 12 residues. Trimming left V 8 bases short and J 2 bases short, with 9 bases between. The CDR3 DNA reads as TGTGCCAGCCGTCAGGGAAACTATGGCTACACCTTC. Its protein product is CASRQGNYGYTF.

The chain joins TRBV7-6 to TRBJ2-7, with 15 bases identical to TRBD2. V trimming: 5 bases; J trimming: 3 bases; junction bases outside the gene matches: 5. The CDR3 runs to 16 residues. Germline CDR1 and CDR2: SGHVS and FNYEAQ. The CDR3 DNA reads as TGTGCCAGCAGCCCCGAGGGACTAGCGGGAGGCTACGAGCAGTACTTC. It yields the protein CASSPEGLAGGYEQYF.

The chain couples TRBV3-1 (or the pseudogene TRBV3-2) to TRBJ2-7; D remains unclear. The V and J ends lost 2 bases and 5 bases respectively, with 7 bases between them. CDR1 and CDR2 (germline): LGHDT, YNNKEL (reference sequence). The CDR3 is made up of 12 amino acids. CDR3 in amino acids: CASSQNRDEQYF. The CDR3 DNA is TGTGCCAGCAGCCAAAACCGGGACGAGCAGTACTTC.

On this clone: Within the sample, other DNA sequences also encode this same CDR3. V usage is TRBV5-5 and J usage is TRBJ2-5, with 8 bases aligning to TRBD2. In germline, CDR1 is SGHKS, CDR2 YYEKEE (reference sequence). The V gene end was trimmed by 4 bases and the J gene end by 5 bases; junction bases not matched to a gene: 7. This CDR3 is 14 amino acids long. CDR3 nucleotide sequence: TGTGCCAGCAGCAAAGGAACGGGAGGGGAGACCCAGTACTTC. It translates to CASSKGTGGETQYF. Looking up the rest from reference TRBV5-5 and TRBJ2-5 gives the full variable domain: DAGVTQSPTHLIKTRGQQVTLRCSPISGHKSVSWYQQVLGQGPQFIFQYYEKEERGRGNFPDRFSARQFPNYSSELNVNALLLGDSALYLCASSKGTGGETQYFGPGTRLLVL.

CDR3 nucleotides: TGTGCCAGCAGTTTATCCGCAACAGGGGGCGGTAAAAACATTCAGTACTTC. It yields the protein CASSLSATGGGKNIQYF. V usage is TRBV28 and J usage is TRBJ2-4, with 9 bases fitting TRBD1. Germline V gene lookup returns CDR1 MDHEN and CDR2 SYDVKM. The CDR3 totals 17 residues. Trimming cost V 1 base and J 4 bases; bases outside gene matches: 8.

This clone was counted a few times. This chain links TRBV5-1 with TRBJ2-2, with D maybe TRBD2 (6 bases). Germline loops: CDR1 SGHRS, CDR2 YFSETQ. V lost 4 bases to trimming and J lost 6 bases, with 19 bases between them. The CDR3 totals 16 residues. CDR3 loop: CASSLEVVGGAGELFF. CDR3 bases: TGCGCCAGCAGCCTGGAGGTGGTGGGAGGCGCCGGGGAGCTGTTTTTT.

V and J are TRBV28 and TRBJ2-7; a weak D match, TRBD2 (6 bases). CDR1 is MDHEN and CDR2 is SYDVKM in the germline V gene. The ends were cut back, 8 bases at V and 6 bases at J, with 17 bases in the middle. This CDR3 spans 13 amino acids. The CDR3 loop reads CASVGTVTREQYF. The DNA of the CDR3 is TGTGCCAGCGTAGGGACTGTGACTCGCGAGCAGTACTTC.

V gene TRBV28 combines with J gene TRBJ2-3; 10 nucleotides align to TRBD1. This CDR3 spans 16 amino acids. From germline, CDR1 is MDHEN and CDR2 SYDVKM. Trimming took 4 bases from V and 1 from J; bases not matched to a gene: 5. Here the CDR3 reads CASSSIGTGGTDTQYF. The CDR3 region has the DNA TGTGCCAGCAGTTCTATAGGGACAGGGGGCACAGATACGCAGTATTTT. Looking up the rest from reference TRBV28 and TRBJ2-3 gives the full variable domain: DVKVTQSSRYLVKRTGEKVFLECVQDMDHENMFWYRQDPGLGLRLIYFSYDVKMKEKGDIPEGYSVSREKKERFSLILESASTNQTSMYLCASSSIGTGGTDTQYFGPGTRLTVL.

This chain uses TRBV4-3 with TRBJ2-1, with a tentative D call TRBD2 (5 bases). Germline V CDR1 and CDR2: LGHNA, YSLEER. Trimming removed 0 bases at V and 13 bases at J, with 10 bases between. The CDR3 is 12 residues long. CDR3 protein: CASSQERALQFF. CDR3 DNA: TGCGCCAGCAGCCAAGAGAGGGCCCTACAGTTCTTC.

The chain joins TRBV14 to TRBJ1-4; a possible D gene is TRBD1 (5 bases). From germline, CDR1 is SGHDN and CDR2 FVKESK. V was cut by 1 base and J by 11 bases, with 14 bases left in between. The CDR3 totals 14 residues. The CDR3 DNA reads as TGTGCCAGCAGCCAAGGCCCGGTCCGGGGGAAACTGTTTTTT. Amino acid sequence: CASSQGPVRGKLFF.

V usage is TRBV5-1 and J usage is TRBJ1-5; TRBD1 matches 11 bases. Germline assignment: CDR1 SGHRS and CDR2 YFSETQ. This CDR3 has 20 amino acids. V shed 0 bases and J 0 bases; nucleotides not matched to a gene: 11. The CDR3 coding sequence is TGCGCCAGCAGCTTGGCGTCCGTGGGACAGGGGGGCCATAGCAATCAGCCCCAGCATTTT. Translation: CASSLASVGQGGHSNQPQHF.

The chain is built from TRBV10-3 and TRBJ2-7; unclear D gene. Germline V gene sequence: CDR1 ENHRY, CDR2 SYGVKD. The CDR3 is 13 amino acids. V was pared by 0 bases and J by 1 base, with 4 bases between. The CDR3 region is CAISESQSYEQYF. The CDR3 region has the DNA TGTGCCATCAGTGAGTCGCAGTCCTACGAGCAGTACTTC.

The CDR3 DNA reads as TGTGCCAGCTCACCTGACACCGTGCAGTACTTC. As protein: CASSPDTVQYF. V usage is TRBV18 and J usage is TRBJ2-7; D is undetermined. CDR3 length equals 11 residues. CDR1 and CDR2 from the germline V gene are KGHSH and LQKENI. V lost 3 bases and J 9 bases, leaving 9 bases between the germline ends.

The V call is TRBV7-9, the J call TRBJ1-6, with 8 bases that match TRBD1. The CDR3 is made up of 15 amino acids. V lost 0 bases to trimming and J lost 7 bases; unmatched junction nucleotides: 2. CDR1 SEHNR and CDR2 FQNEAQ come from the germline V gene (reference sequence). As DNA, the CDR3 is TGTGCCAGCAGCTTAGCCGGACAGGGCAATTCACCCCTCCACTTT. This sequence encodes CASSLAGQGNSPLHF.

Worth noting for this clone: An end of the junction does not agree with germline; a read error may underlie this. This chain links TRBV27 with TRBJ2-3; 7 positions agree with TRBD2. The CDR3 runs to 13 residues. Germline lookup yields CDR1 MNHEY and CDR2 SMNVEV (reference sequence). The CDR3 is CASSFYASGHVSF. Here the CDR3 DNA reads TGTGCCAGCAGTTTCTATGCTAGCGGACACGTTTCTTTT.

This chain's CDR3 is CASSPLDSMNTEAFF. The DNA for the CDR3 is TGTGCCAGCAGTCCCCTGGACAGTATGAACACTGAAGCTTTCTTT. V usage is TRBV28 and J usage is TRBJ1-1; a possible D gene is TRBD1 (6 bases). CDR3 length: 15 amino acids. Deletions cut 5 bases from V and 0 bases from J, with 13 bases between. The germline CDR1 and CDR2 sequences are MDHEN and SYDVKM.

The chain employs TRBV11-2 and TRBJ1-1; 7 positions agree with TRBD1. This CDR3 has 14 residues. V lost 6 bases, J lost 2 bases, and 6 bases stayed unmatched. Germline V gene data show CDR1 as SGHAT and CDR2 as FQNNGV. Here the CDR3 reads CASRATGINTEAFF. As DNA, the CDR3 is TGTGCCAGCAGAGCGACAGGGATTAACACTGAAGCTTTCTTT.

The chain recombines TRBV11-2 with TRBJ2-5; the D gene is possibly TRBD2 (5 bases). Between the trimmed V and J ends, which lost 6 bases and 1 base, there was a span of 12 bases. Germline-derived CDR1 and CDR2 are SGHAT and FQNNGV. The CDR3 sequence is 14 residues long. The CDR3 DNA follows: TGTGCCAGCAGTGGAGTAGCGCGCCAAGAGACCCAGTACTTC. Translated, it gives CASSGVARQETQYF.

This clone was picked up one time. This chain uses TRBV15 with TRBJ2-7; 7 nucleotides agree with TRBD1. V lost 0 bases to trimming and J lost 2 bases; unmatched junction nucleotides: 1. From germline, CDR1 is LNHNV and CDR2 YYDKDF (reference sequence). This CDR3 comprises 14 residues. The CDR3 spells CATSRDQGAYEQYF. The DNA of the CDR3 is TGTGCCACCAGCAGAGACCAGGGGGCCTACGAGCAGTACTTC.

V usage is TRBV30 and J usage is TRBJ1-4; D remains unclear. The CDR3 length is 13 residues. Per germline, CDR1 GTSNPN and CDR2 SVGIG (reference sequence). The V end was cut by 5 bases, the J end by 7 bases, with 14 bases between. The CDR3 DNA reads TGTGCCTGGGAAATCGGAGTTTTTGAAAAACTGTTTTTT. This gives the protein CAWEIGVFEKLFF.

The V call is TRBV10-3, the J call TRBJ2-5; TRBD2 is a possible D gene (6 bases). Germline V CDR1 and CDR2: ENHRY, SYGVKD. The V end lost 8 bases, the J end lost 1 base, and 11 bases lay between the germline ends. This CDR3 comprises 13 residues. The CDR3 sequence: CAIRESGQETQYF. The CDR3 DNA sequence: TGTGCCATCCGGGAGAGCGGCCAAGAGACCCAGTACTTC.

The J gene is TRBJ1-1, the V gene TRBV5-5; D gene ambiguous. V was trimmed by 0 bases and J by 7 bases, leaving 7 bases between them. The CDR3 sequence is 12 residues long. The germline gives CDR1 SGHKS, CDR2 YYEKEE (reference sequence). Here the CDR3 reads CASSLADNEAFF. CDR3 sequence (DNA): TGTGCCAGCAGCTTGGCTGACAATGAAGCTTTCTTT.

The rearrangement uses TRBV7-9 and TRBJ1-1; 10 nucleotides agree with TRBD1. This CDR3 contains 15 residues. The J segment lost 1 base and the V segment lost 5 bases, leaving 4 bases of the junction unmatched. Germline-derived CDR1 and CDR2 are SEHNR and FQNEAQ (reference sequence). The CDR3 here is CASSLWTGGNTEAFF. The CDR3 DNA reads TGTGCCAGCAGCCTATGGACAGGGGGGAACACTGAAGCTTTCTTT. Looking up the rest from reference TRBV7-9 and TRBJ1-1 gives the full variable domain: DTGVSQNPRHKITKRGQNVTFRCDPISEHNRLYWYRQTLGQGPEFLTYFQNEAQLEKSRLLSDRFSAERPKGSFSTLEIQRTEQGDSAMYLCASSLWTGGNTEAFFGQGTRLTVV.

This chain joins TRBV3-1 (or the pseudogene TRBV3-2) and TRBJ1-1; D is perhaps TRBD1 (5 bases). The CDR3 length is 17 residues. Trimming pared 4 bases from V and 3 bases from J, leaving 21 bases between. The germline CDR1 and CDR2 sequences are LGHDT and YNNKEL (reference sequence). Here the CDR3 DNA reads TGTGCCAGCAGCCCGATAGATCGGGGGGGACGGGACACTGAAGCTTTCTTT. Translation: CASSPIDRGGRDTEAFF.

V and J are TRBV27 and TRBJ2-2, with 15 bases lining up with TRBD2. The V and J ends lost 5 bases and 5 bases, in that order; junction bases with no gene match: 9. Germline V lookup: CDR1 MNHEY, CDR2 SMNVEV (reference sequence). This CDR3 comprises 18 residues. The CDR3 DNA reads as TGTGCCAGCAGTCCGACTTGGACTAGCGGGAGGGATACCGGGGAGCTGTTTTTT. Translating it yields CASSPTWTSGRDTGELFF.

The chain has TRBV27 and TRBJ1-2; 12 bases align to TRBD1. Trimming removed 5 bases from V and 4 bases from J; junction bases left unmatched: 14. Germline lookup yields CDR1 MNHEY and CDR2 SMNVEV (reference sequence). The CDR3 spans 18 residues. DNA of the CDR3: TGTGCCAGCAGTCGCCAACTCCCGGGACAGGGGGCTGGCTATGGCTACACCTTC. It encodes CASSRQLPGQGAGYGYTF.

The J gene is TRBJ1-3, the V gene TRBV7-2, with D perhaps matching TRBD1 (6 bases). The germline V gene encodes CDR1 SGHTA and CDR2 FQGNSA. There are 17 residues in the CDR3. The V end lost 1 base, the J end lost 0 bases, and 13 bases lay between the germline ends. The CDR3 region has the DNA TGTGCCAGCAGCTTAGTGGGGCAGGGGAGCTCTGGAAACACCATATATTTT. Amino acid sequence: CASSLVGQGSSGNTIYF.

The rearrangement links TRBV3-1 (or the pseudogene TRBV3-2) to TRBJ1-3, with no clear D. Germline loops: CDR1 LGHDT, CDR2 YNNKEL (reference sequence). V was clipped by 4 bases and J by 3 bases, with 13 bases between them. CDR3 length: 15 residues. This chain's CDR3 is CASSPRGSVGNTIYF. The CDR3 region has the DNA TGTGCCAGCAGCCCACGGGGATCTGTTGGAAACACCATATATTTT.

This clone showed up just once. The chain couples TRBV4-2 to TRBJ2-1; D gene unclear. CDR3 length equals 16 residues. With 0 bases removed from V and 7 bases from J, the gap between germline ends came to 16 bases. Germline V CDR1 and CDR2: LGHNA, YNFKEQ. The CDR3 region is CASSQDLANNRNEQFF. CDR3 sequence (DNA): TGTGCCAGCAGCCAAGATTTAGCTAACAATCGGAATGAGCAGTTCTTC.